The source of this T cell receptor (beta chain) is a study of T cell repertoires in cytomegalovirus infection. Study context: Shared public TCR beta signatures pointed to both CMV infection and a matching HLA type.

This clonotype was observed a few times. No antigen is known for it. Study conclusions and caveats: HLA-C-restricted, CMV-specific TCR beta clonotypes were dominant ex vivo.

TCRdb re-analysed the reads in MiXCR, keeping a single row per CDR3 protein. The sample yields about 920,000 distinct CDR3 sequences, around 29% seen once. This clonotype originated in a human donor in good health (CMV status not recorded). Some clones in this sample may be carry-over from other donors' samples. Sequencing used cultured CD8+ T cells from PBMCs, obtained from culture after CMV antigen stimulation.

CDR3 sequence: CASSVDSDSYEQYV. The CDR3 DNA reads TGTGCCAGCAGTGTCGACAGCGACTCCTACGAGCAGTACGTC. The chain employs TRBV6-1 and TRBJ2-7; D might be TRBD1 (5 bases). Trimming removed 4 bases from V and 0 bases from J, with 10 bases in between. The CDR3 is 14 residues long. Germline V CDR1 and CDR2: MNHNS, SASEGT.